This record concerns one T cell receptor (beta chain) sequence. The target antigen is unknown. Template: tumor biopsy or peripheral blood genomic DNA, about 616-6,500 ng per sample. This sample was included in a study of T cells in tumors after PD-1 blockade. Turning to the study itself: No patient had prior checkpoint blockade, systemic immunosuppression, or radiotherapy within 4 weeks. During anti-PD-1 treatment, some patients continued daily vismodegib 150 mg.

TCRdb's copy holds only in-frame clones and misses some; the assay was immunoSEQ multiplex PCR. The table lists approximately 47,000 clones, under 85% of them singletons. Study-wide results and limits: Peripheral recruitment is suggested, as some novel exhausted tumor clones were in pre-treatment blood.

The sequencing here drew on PBMCs, taken before anti-PD-1 therapy. This clonotype was sampled from a human donor with advanced basal cell or squamous cell carcinoma (not recorded which).

Here the CDR3 DNA reads TGTGCCAGCAGCCAAGCGGGACAAGAAGCTTTCTTT. Amino acids: CASSQAGQEAFF. The chain joins TRBV3-1 (or the pseudogene TRBV3-2) to TRBJ1-1, with D tentatively TRBD1 (6 bases). The CDR3 sequence is 12 residues long. The germline CDR1 and CDR2 sequences are LGHDT and YNNKEL (reference sequence). V lost 1 base and J 8 bases, leaving 8 bases between the germline ends.